The next 2 T cell receptor beta chains were all read from a single sample in a study of blood T cells in healthy people across ages. Then a second PCR, running roughly 6 to 11 cycles, was carried out with a sample-barcoded 5' primer and a J-beta primer mix. Using its own MiXCR run on the 5' RACE reads, TCRdb lists one record per CDR3 protein. The table records about 620,000 distinct CDR3 sequences, roughly 20% of them present only once. Sequenced sample: blood. The receptors derive from a man between 65 and 79 years old in good health.

This clonotype came up once. The V gene is TRBV7-2, the J gene TRBJ2-5, with D unresolved. The DNA end is more similar to TRBJ2-1, so the J call may be wrong. The CDR3 contains 16 residues. The V gene's germline CDR1 is SGHTA and CDR2 FQGNSA. The CDR3 region has the DNA TGTGCCAGCAGCTTAGCCCCGGGTAACCTTATCAATGAGCAGTTCTTC. Translation gives CASSLAPGNLINEQFF.

The CDR3 spells CASSLGLAGADQYF. The CDR3 nucleotides read TGTGCCAGCAGCCTGGGACTAGCGGGGGCAGATCAGTACTTC. The chain is built from TRBV7-9 and TRBJ2-5; the match to TRBD2 covers 14 bases. Germline CDR1 SEHNR, CDR2 FQNEAQ (reference sequence). The length of the CDR3 is 14 residues. V shed 5 bases and J 11 bases; nucleotides not matched to a gene: 7.